A selection of T cell receptor beta chains follows, all from one sample in a study of read filtering for tumor transcriptome and immune sequencing. TCRdb reprocessed the reads with MiXCR, giving one entry per CDR3 protein. This sample carries 35,000 to 50,000 distinct CDR3 sequences, about 10% of them seen once, and the ten largest clones take about 35%. Sequenced: a population of CD138-negative cells sorted from bone marrow. The receptors come from a donor at least 40 years old with multiple myeloma. CDR3s include the opening cysteine and the closing phenylalanine or tryptophan. Each record gives: V gene, D gene, clone size, J gene, CDR3 DNA, CDR3 protein. The D gene is left open where the match is weak. Expanded clones get a size class; other rows say once, few or many, or leave the size out.

TRBV7-2	TRBD1	many	TRBJ2-7	TGTGCCAGCAGCCCGGGGACAGGGACCTACGAGCAGTACTTC	CASSPGTGTYEQYF
TRBV2	TRBD1	many	TRBJ2-3	TGTGCCAGCAGTGAGGTGATCGGACAGGGAGGAGATACGCAGTATTTT	CASSEVIGQGGDTQYF
TRBV6-1	TRBD1	many	TRBJ2-3	TGTGCCAGCATGAGGGGGGACAGGGGCACAGATACGCAGTATTTT	CASMRGDRGTDTQYF
TRBV11-3	-	many	TRBJ1-1	TGTGCCAGCAGCCCAGGACAGACTAACACTGAAGCTTTCTTT	CASSPGQTNTEAFF
TRBV15	-	many	TRBJ2-1	TGTGCCACCAGCAGGTCGAAGGAGGGTGAGCAGTTCTTC	CATSRSKEGEQFF
TRBV20-1	-	many	TRBJ2-7	TGCAGTGCTAGTCGGGGTTACGACGAGCAGTACTTC	CSASRGYDEQYF
TRBV20-1	TRBD2	many	TRBJ2-1	TGCAGTGTAGTTGTAGACCCGGGACTAGCTCTCAATGAGCAGTTCTTC	CSVVVDPGLALNEQFF
TRBV3-1	-	few	TRBJ1-1	TGTGCCAGCAGCCAAGGCAGGAACACTGAAGCTTTCTTT	CASSQGRNTEAFF
TRBV5-6	-	-	TRBJ1-2	TGTGCCAGCAGCCCCCCCGACTACAAGATCGCCAGGATTGACTATGGCTACACCTTC	CASSPPDYKIARIDYGYTF
TRBV5-4	-	many	TRBJ1-1	TGTGCCAGCAGCTGGGGGGATGCTGAAGCTTTCTTT	CASSWGDAEAFF
TRBV5-1	TRBD1	few	TRBJ2-7	TGCGCCAGCAGCTTGACCGGACAGGGCTACGGGCAGTACTTC	CASSLTGQGYGQYF
TRBV3-1	-	many	TRBJ2-7	TGTGCCAGCAGCCGCGAAGGGGTCTACGAGCAGTACTTC	CASSREGVYEQYF
TRBV7-9	TRBD2	many	TRBJ2-1	TGTGCCAGCAGCTGGGGACTAGCGGGCTCCTACAATGAGCAGTTCTTC	CASSWGLAGSYNEQFF
TRBV6-4	-	-	TRBJ2-2	TGTGCCAGCAGTGACTCGACGGGGATCGGGGAGCTGTTTTTT	CASSDSTGIGELFF
TRBV7-2	-	many	TRBJ2-2	TGTGCCAGCAGCTCCCGGGACGGAAACACCGGGGAGCTGTTTTTT	CASSSRDGNTGELFF
TRBV19	-	-	TRBJ2-3	TGTGCCAGTAACACAGACATCAGTGTAGATACGCAGTATTTT	CASNTDISVDTQYF
TRBV5-4	-	many	TRBJ2-1	TGTGCCAGCAGCTTGAGGGGGACACCGTACAATGAGCAGTTCTTC	CASSLRGTPYNEQFF
TRBV7-9	-	-	TRBJ1-1	TGTGCCAGCAGCAAGAGGGGGGAATTGGACACTGAAGCTTTCTTT	CASSKRGELDTEAFF
TRBV29-1	-	-	TRBJ1-4	TGCAGCGTTGACGGCGGGGTTGGCGAAAAACTGTTTTTT	CSVDGGVGEKLFF
TRBV29-1	-	many	TRBJ1-2	TGCAGCGTTGAAAGAGACGGAAAAATTGGCTATGGCTACACCTTC	CSVERDGKIGYGYTF
TRBV29-1	-	many	TRBJ1-5	TGCAGCGTTGGGGGGGTAGGGAGGCAGCCCCAGCATTTT	CSVGGVGRQPQHF
TRBV4-2	-	many	TRBJ2-1	TGTGCCAGCAGCCAAGAAATACAGGGAATTTCGCAGTTCTTC	CASSQEIQGISQFF
TRBV12-5	-	many	TRBJ2-5	TGTGCTAGTGGTTTTAGTAGGGAGACCCAGTACTTC	CASGFSRETQYF
TRBV5-6	-	many	TRBJ2-7	TGTGCCAGCAGCTTGGGCTTCCACGAGCAGTACTTC	CASSLGFHEQYF
TRBV20-1	-	many	TRBJ2-2	TGCAGTGCTAGAGATGCGGGGAACACCGGGGAGCTGTTTTTT	CSARDAGNTGELFF
TRBV5-1	-	many	TRBJ2-1	TGCGCCAGCAGCTCAGGTCCCTACAATGAGCAGTTCTTC	CASSSGPYNEQFF
TRBV20-1	-	many	TRBJ2-2	TGCAGTGCTAGAGATCTCTGGGACACCGGGGAGCTGTTTTTT	CSARDLWDTGELFF
TRBV12-3/TRBV12-4	-	many	TRBJ1-6	TGTGCCAGCAGTGTGGGGGGAGGGATCGAATCACCCCTCCACTTT	CASSVGGGIESPLHF
TRBV7-9	-	many	TRBJ1-5	TGTGCCAGCAGCTTGACGGAAGGAGGTAGCAATCAGCCCCAGCATTTT	CASSLTEGGSNQPQHF
TRBV11-2	-	few	TRBJ2-5	TGTGCCAGCAGCTTAGGGCAGATATACCAAGAGACCCAGTACTTC	CASSLGQIYQETQYF
TRBV7-2	-	many	TRBJ1-1	TGTGCCAGCAGCACACCTGGGACGGATACTGAAGCTTTCTTT	CASSTPGTDTEAFF
TRBV4-1	-	many	TRBJ2-7	TGCGCCAGCAGCCACGGCCTGGGGGGCGAGCAGTACTTC	CASSHGLGGEQYF
TRBV6-2/TRBV6-3	-	many	TRBJ2-5	TGTGCCAGCAGTTACGGAGTCCGGCTAGCGGAGACCCAGTACTTC	CASSYGVRLAETQYF
TRBV18	TRBD1	many	TRBJ2-1	TGTGCCAGCTCACCACAACAGGGGTCGGGAAACAATGAGCAGTTCTTC	CASSPQQGSGNNEQFF
TRBV6-1	TRBD2	many	TRBJ2-1	TGTGCCAGCAGTTCTCTTAGCGGGTGGGCCTACAATGAGCAGTTCTTC	CASSSLSGWAYNEQFF
TRBV7-9	-	few	TRBJ2-1	TGTGCCAGCAGCTTAGTGGAGTTAATCAATGAGCAGTTCTTC	CASSLVELINEQFF
TRBV29-1	-	few	TRBJ1-1	TGCAGCGTCCGATCGGGGGGATTGGGCACTGAAGCTTTCTTT	CSVRSGGLGTEAFF
TRBV29-1	TRBD1	many	TRBJ2-2	TGCAGCGTTGGAGTACAGGGGGCCGCCGGGGAGCTGTTTTTT	CSVGVQGAAGELFF
TRBV29-1	-	-	TRBJ2-1	TGCAGCGGTGAAGGGAGTTCGTTCGATGAGCAGTTCTTC	CSGEGSSFDEQFF
TRBV4-1	-	many	TRBJ2-1	TGCGCCAGCAGCCAAGGAGAAGGGCAGTTCTTC	CASSQGEGQFF
TRBV20-1	-	many	TRBJ2-7	TGCAGTGCTAGTCGACCCACTTCCTACGAGCAGTACTTC	CSASRPTSYEQYF